Sequencing of this T cell receptor (beta chain) was carried out in a study of tissue T cells after allogeneic stem cell transplantation. Produced via immunoSEQ multiplex PCR; TCRdb's table is partial and in-frame only. Of 2,000 to 2,500 clones listed, less than 70% are singletons. Time point given: mouse harvest day 7 after allogeneic transplant. The graft held 10^6 splenic CD5+ T cells and 10^7 T-cell-depleted bone marrow cells. Germline-derived CDR1 and CDR2 are KGHTA and FQNQQP. There are 14 residues in the CDR3. As for this clone: The genes and germline here are from mouse. The CDR3 end is not reached by the read, which stops 1 residue before it; the germline J gene fills it in.

This clonotype originated in a female BALB/c mouse given C57BL/6 T cells with graft-versus-host disease after an allogeneic hematopoietic cell transplant. The rearrangement joins TRBV23 to TRBJ1-6. TRBJ1-6 is classed as an ORF, of uncertain function. What was sequenced was spleen. CDR3 in amino acids: CSSRPSRGDSPLYF. CDR3 bases read: TGCTCCAGCAGGCCTAGTAGGGGGGATTCGCCCCTCTAC.